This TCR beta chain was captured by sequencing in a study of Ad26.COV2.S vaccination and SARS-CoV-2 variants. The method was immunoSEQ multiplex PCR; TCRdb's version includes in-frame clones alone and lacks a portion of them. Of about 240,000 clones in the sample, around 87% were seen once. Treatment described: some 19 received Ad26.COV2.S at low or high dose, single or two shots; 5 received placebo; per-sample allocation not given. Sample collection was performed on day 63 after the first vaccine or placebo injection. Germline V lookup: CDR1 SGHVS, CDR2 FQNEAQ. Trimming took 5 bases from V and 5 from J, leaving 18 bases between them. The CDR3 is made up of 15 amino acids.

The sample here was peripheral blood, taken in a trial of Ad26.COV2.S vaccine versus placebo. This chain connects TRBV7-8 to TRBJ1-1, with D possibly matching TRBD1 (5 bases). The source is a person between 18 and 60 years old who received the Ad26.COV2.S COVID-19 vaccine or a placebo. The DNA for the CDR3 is TGTGCCAGCAGCAGAGCGGACGGGGCTAGGACTGAAGCTTTCTTT. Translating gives CASSRADGARTEAFF.